This T cell receptor (beta chain) was captured in a study of CD8+ T cells in alopecia areata. Germline CDR1 is GTSNPN and CDR2 is SVGIG (reference sequence). This CDR3 is 13 amino acids long. V lost 3 bases and J lost 2, with 10 bases in between. cDNA serving as the sequencing template came from extracted, reverse transcribed RNA. Only in-frame clones appear in the TCRdb table, and some are missing; sequencing was by immunoSEQ multiplex PCR. The sample has roughly 180,000 clones; 50% to 70% are singletons. This clone was counted a few times. This chain links TRBV30 with TRBJ1-1; D is ambiguous. The origin of this receptor is a human donor with alopecia areata. Sample: CD4+ T cells sorted from blood, taken at week 0. The CDR3 spells CAWRPTANTEAFF. The CDR3, as DNA: TGTGCCTGGAGGCCTACAGCTAACACTGAAGCTTTCTTT.